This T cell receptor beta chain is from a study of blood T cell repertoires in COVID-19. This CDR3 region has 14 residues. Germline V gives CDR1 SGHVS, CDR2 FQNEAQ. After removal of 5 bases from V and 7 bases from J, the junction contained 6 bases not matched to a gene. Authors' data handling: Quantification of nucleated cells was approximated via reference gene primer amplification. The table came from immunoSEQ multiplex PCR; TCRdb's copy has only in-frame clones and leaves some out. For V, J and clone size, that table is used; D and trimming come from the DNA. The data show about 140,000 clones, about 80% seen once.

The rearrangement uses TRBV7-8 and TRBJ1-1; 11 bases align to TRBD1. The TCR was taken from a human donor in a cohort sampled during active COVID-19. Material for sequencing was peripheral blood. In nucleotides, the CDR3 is TGTGCCAGCAGCCCGCGGACAGGGGGCGTTGAAGCTTTCTTT. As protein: CASSPRTGGVEAFF.